This TCR beta chain comes out of a study of hypomethylating agent response in myelodysplastic syndrome (dated by TCRdb to the early 2020s). With respect to the entire study: The hypomethylating agents azacitidine (most of the 11) or decitabine (3 of 11) were used to treat the patients. Response was defined as complete response or hematologic improvement, and patients who met neither criterion were classified as non-responders. The cohort included 8 or 9 male and 2 female myelodysplastic syndrome patients. On average the patients were around 75 +/- 6.5 years old, and a diploid cytogenetic profile was seen most often. TET2 mutation was identified most frequently, being present in 5 of 11 patients. Complete response or hematologic improvement was achieved by six patients, and 4 or 5 patients were classified as non-responders.

T-cell subsets were not sorted, so the analysis was performed on bulk bone marrow. Bone marrow from more than 9 myelodysplastic syndrome patients, collected before and after hypomethylating agent therapy, underwent immunosequencing of the TCR beta CDR3 regions. To track the repertoire longitudinally, every patient provided one baseline bone marrow along with two to three bone marrows taken at different post-treatment timepoints. Whole bone marrow served as the source for genomic DNA extraction, with DNA quality checked using TapeStation, NanoDrop OneC and PicoGreen assays. This clone was seen only a few times. The antigen it recognizes is unknown. Base qualities are not recorded, but no much larger clone differs from it by a single base. Libraries were constructed by the immunoSEQ multiplex PCR assay. Each sample was run at survey resolution as two replicates of approximately 200 ng apiece, for a total of 400 ng of DNA. Using multiplex PCR primers aimed at V and J genes, the hsTCRB kit picked up rearranged TCRB sequences in genomic DNA. The CDR3 region was amplified in a first PCR of 31 cycles using the QIAGEN Multiplex PCR Kit. Sample barcodes and Illumina adapters were added to each replicate in an 8-cycle second PCR. Pooled libraries were quantified using a QuantStudio 6 and the KAPA library quantification kit. Roughly 16 pM of pooled libraries were sequenced on an Illumina MiSeq with 156-cycle single-end reads and a 15-cycle index read. As for how the authors treated the data: VDJdb annotation flagged 1.7% of around 180,000 unique clonotypes as previously reported viral-epitope-specific. The immunoSEQ Data Assistant and immunoSEQ Analyzer converted raw reads into normalized, annotated TCRB repertoires. BioAnalyzer and version 0.6.5 of the immunarch R package were the tools used for clonotype analysis. Before richness was estimated, every repertoire was downsampled to match the clone count of the smallest repertoire. Clonotypes were classified as expanded, contracted or novel by Fisher's exact tests, with novel defined as zero frequency before treatment. Significantly changed CDR3 beta sequences were clustered with GLIPH2 at simulation_depth=1000 and kmer_min_depth=3, and CDR3s shorter than five residues were left out. In TCRdb, the immuneACCESS table is reduced to in-frame sequences with V and J assigned. These tables do not hold every clone; where another copy was compared, an unresolved V gene accounts for under half, and the others remain unexplained. V and J calls and clone size are copied from that table; D and trimming were computed from the DNA. The sample includes around 2,100 clones, with about 81% observed a single time. The ten largest account for roughly 30% of the sample.

From the cysteine up to the phenylalanine, the CDR3 has a length of 16 residues. Just the 48-base CDR3 DNA is kept, in frame starting at base 1. CDR1 and CDR2 were assigned from the germline V gene as MDHEN and SYDVKM. At the junction V is shortened by 2 bases and J by 1 base, with 12 bases in between. Study-level results and caveats: Responders more often showed novel clonotypes emerging, while non-responders displayed more contracted clonotypes after treatment. No significant change in richness, rarefaction diversity or clonality was detected after hypomethylating agent treatment, either across all patients or within response groups. The shared GLIPH2 clusters might recognize novel MDS antigens, but this possibility was not confirmed and requires experimental validation. Only about 11 patients were analyzed, so the cohort was small. Because the healthy control donors and the MDS patients were not matched by age, the comparison between MDS and healthy samples could have been affected.

The TCR comes from a human donor with myelodysplastic syndrome. The sequences come from bone marrow, collected before or after starting hypomethylating agent treatment for myelodysplastic syndrome (not recorded which). The chain was built from TRBV28 and TRBJ2-1; the D gene remains uncertain. Here is the DNA: TGTGCCAGCAGTTTAAGGTCGGTAGTTTCCTACAATGAGCAGTTCTTC. Translated, it reads CASSLRSVVSYNEQFF. Beyond the CDR3, the reference TRBV28 and TRBJ2-1 genes provide the residues; the full variable domain reads: DVKVTQSSRYLVKRTGEKVFLECVQDMDHENMFWYRQDPGLGLRLIYFSYDVKMKEKGDIPEGYSVSREKKERFSLILESASTNQTSMYLCASSLRSVVSYNEQFFGPGTRLTVL.